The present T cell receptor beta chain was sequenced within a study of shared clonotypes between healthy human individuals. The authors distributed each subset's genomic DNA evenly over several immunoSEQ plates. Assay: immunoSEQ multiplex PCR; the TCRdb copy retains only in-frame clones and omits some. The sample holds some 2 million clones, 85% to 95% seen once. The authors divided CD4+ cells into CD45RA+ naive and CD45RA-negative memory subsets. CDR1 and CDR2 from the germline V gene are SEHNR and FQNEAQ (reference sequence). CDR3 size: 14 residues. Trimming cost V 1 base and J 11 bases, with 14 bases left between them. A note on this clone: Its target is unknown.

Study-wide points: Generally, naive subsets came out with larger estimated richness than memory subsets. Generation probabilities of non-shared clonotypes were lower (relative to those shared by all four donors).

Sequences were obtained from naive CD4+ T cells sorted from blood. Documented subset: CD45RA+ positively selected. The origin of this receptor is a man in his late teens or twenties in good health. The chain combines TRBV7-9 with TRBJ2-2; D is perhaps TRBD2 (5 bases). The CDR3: CASSLGGQSSELFF. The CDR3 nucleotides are TGTGCCAGCAGCTTAGGAGGGCAGTCCTCTGAGCTGTTTTTT.